Listed below are T cell receptor beta chains from one sample, sequenced in a study of cytomegalovirus exposure and HLA in healthy donors. The table came from immunoSEQ multiplex PCR; TCRdb's copy has only in-frame clones and leaves some out. The sample has approximately 110,000 clones, approximately 72% seen once. Sequencing used PBMCs. The receptors were gathered from a man in his thirties or forties in good health and CMV-seronegative. The CDR3 runs from the conserved cysteine through the conserved F or W. Each record gives: J gene, V gene, CDR3 protein.

j_call: TRBJ2-3
v_call: TRBV27
cdr3_aa: CASRGTNTDTQYF

j_call: TRBJ2-5
v_call: TRBV4-1
cdr3_aa: CASSLDRNRGRGETQYF

j_call: TRBJ1-1
v_call: TRBV4-2
cdr3_aa: CASSQELGGGTEAFF

j_call: TRBJ2-2
v_call: TRBV5-8
cdr3_aa: CASSMSDRGWAGELFF

j_call: TRBJ2-4
v_call: TRBV7-9
cdr3_aa: CASSSPGQGSKNIQYF

j_call: TRBJ1-5
v_call: TRBV21-1
cdr3_aa: CASSKQGAMRNQPQHF

j_call: TRBJ2-3
v_call: TRBV6-1
cdr3_aa: CASSEAAGGGDTQYF

j_call: TRBJ2-3
v_call: TRBV29-1
cdr3_aa: CSVGQFADTQYF

j_call: TRBJ1-6
v_call: TRBV5-6
cdr3_aa: CASSLLGAGNSPLHF

j_call: TRBJ1-1
v_call: TRBV19
cdr3_aa: CATGQGVTEAFF

j_call: TRBJ2-7
v_call: TRBV27
cdr3_aa: CASSPYIGTGAYEQYF

j_call: .
v_call: TRBV4-1
cdr3_aa: CASSQDSDRNTYEQYF

j_call: .
v_call: TRBV5-1
cdr3_aa: CASSRFGETNSYEQYF

j_call: TRBJ1-2
v_call: TRBV7-9
cdr3_aa: CASSPPGDWYGYTF

j_call: TRBJ2-7
v_call: TRBV2
cdr3_aa: CASSSGPYEQYF

j_call: TRBJ2-2
v_call: TRBV30
cdr3_aa: CAWSVLSGGAGELFF

j_call: TRBJ2-1
v_call: TRBV7-9
cdr3_aa: CASSLAWMLAGAVYNEQFF

j_call: TRBJ1-4
v_call: TRBV2
cdr3_aa: CASTAQGAGEKLFF

j_call: TRBJ1-1
v_call: TRBV5-5
cdr3_aa: CASSAGGGAVGTEAFF

j_call: TRBJ2-2
v_call: TRBV27
cdr3_aa: CASSLYSGNTGELFF

j_call: TRBJ2-1
v_call: TRBV4-3
cdr3_aa: CASSQGRDGEQFF

j_call: TRBJ1-5
v_call: TRBV4-1
cdr3_aa: CASSQAGPQPQHF

j_call: TRBJ2-5
v_call: TRBV5-6
cdr3_aa: CASSWRGQGWQETQYF